The 3 T cell receptor beta chains in this list originate from one sample, sequenced in a study of technical replicates of blood from a few donors. Generated by immunoSEQ multiplex PCR, the TCRdb table keeps only in-frame clones and is missing some. The sample yields about 62,000 clones, around nine tenths seen once. Sequencing was performed on PBMCs. The receptors stem from a human donor in good health. Some clones in this sample may be carry-over from other donors' samples.

Note on this clone: One junction end does not reproduce the germline sequence, and a read error may be involved. The chain employs TRBV20-1 and TRBJ2-5; 10 bases agree with TRBD2. Germline loops: CDR1 DFQATT, CDR2 SNEGSKA (reference sequence). This CDR3 spans 11 amino acids. The CDR3 bases are TGCAGTGCTAGACTCACTAGCGGGGTACACTTC. It translates to CSARLTSGVHF.

The chain combines TRBV7-9 with TRBJ2-1, with 10 bases that match TRBD2. The CDR3 covers 13 residues. Looked up from germline, CDR1 is SEHNR and CDR2 is FQNEAQ (reference sequence). Trimming cost V 6 bases and J 5 bases; bases outside gene matches: 1. The CDR3 DNA is TGTGCCAGCAGACTAGCGGGGAACAATGAGCAGTTCTTC. It codes for CASRLAGNNEQFF.

The CDR3 loop reads CASSDQGWNTEAFF. CDR3 nucleotide sequence: TGTGCCAGCAGTGACCAGGGATGGAACACTGAAGCTTTCTTT. The V call is TRBV2, the J call TRBJ1-1; a weak D match, TRBD1 (5 bases). Trimming cost V 3 bases and J 1 base, with 9 bases left between them. This CDR3 has 14 residues. From germline, CDR1 is SNHLY and CDR2 FYNNEI. The variable domain in full, completed from reference TRBV2 and TRBJ1-1, reads EPEVTQTPSHQVTQMGQEVILRCVPISNHLYFYWYRQILGQKVEFLVSFYNNEISEKSEIFDDQFSVERPDGSNFTLKIRSTKLEDSAMYFCASSDQGWNTEAFFGQGTRLTVV.